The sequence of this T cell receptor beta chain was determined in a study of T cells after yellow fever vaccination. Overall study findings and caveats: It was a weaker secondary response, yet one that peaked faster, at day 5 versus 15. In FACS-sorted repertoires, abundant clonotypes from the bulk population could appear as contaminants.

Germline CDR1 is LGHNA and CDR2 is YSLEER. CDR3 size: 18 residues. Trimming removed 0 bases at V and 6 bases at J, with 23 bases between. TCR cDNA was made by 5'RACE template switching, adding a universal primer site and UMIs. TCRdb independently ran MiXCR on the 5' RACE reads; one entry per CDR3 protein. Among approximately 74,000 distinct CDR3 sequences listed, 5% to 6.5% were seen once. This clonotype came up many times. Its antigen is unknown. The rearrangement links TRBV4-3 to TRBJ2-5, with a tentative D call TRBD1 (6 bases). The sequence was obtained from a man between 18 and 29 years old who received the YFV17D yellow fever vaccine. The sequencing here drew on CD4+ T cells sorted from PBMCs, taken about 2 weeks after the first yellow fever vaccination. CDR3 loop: CASSQEWDTPSRLKTQYF. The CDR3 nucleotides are TGCGCCAGCAGCCAAGAGTGGGACACGCCCTCCCGTTTGAAGACCCAGTACTTC.